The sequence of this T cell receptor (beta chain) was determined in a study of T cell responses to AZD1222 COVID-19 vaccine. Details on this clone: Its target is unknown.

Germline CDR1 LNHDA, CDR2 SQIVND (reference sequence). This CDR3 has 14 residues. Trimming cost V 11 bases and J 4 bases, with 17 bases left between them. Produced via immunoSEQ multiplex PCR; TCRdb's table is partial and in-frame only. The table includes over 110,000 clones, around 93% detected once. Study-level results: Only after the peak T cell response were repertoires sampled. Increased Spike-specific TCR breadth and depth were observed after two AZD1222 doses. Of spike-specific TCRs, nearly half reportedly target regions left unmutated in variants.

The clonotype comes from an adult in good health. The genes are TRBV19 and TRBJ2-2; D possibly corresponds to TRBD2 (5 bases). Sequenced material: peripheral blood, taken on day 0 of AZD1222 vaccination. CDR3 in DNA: TGTGCCGCCCGGAAGAGGGCGGGCACCGGGGAGCTGTTTTTT. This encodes CAARKRAGTGELFF.